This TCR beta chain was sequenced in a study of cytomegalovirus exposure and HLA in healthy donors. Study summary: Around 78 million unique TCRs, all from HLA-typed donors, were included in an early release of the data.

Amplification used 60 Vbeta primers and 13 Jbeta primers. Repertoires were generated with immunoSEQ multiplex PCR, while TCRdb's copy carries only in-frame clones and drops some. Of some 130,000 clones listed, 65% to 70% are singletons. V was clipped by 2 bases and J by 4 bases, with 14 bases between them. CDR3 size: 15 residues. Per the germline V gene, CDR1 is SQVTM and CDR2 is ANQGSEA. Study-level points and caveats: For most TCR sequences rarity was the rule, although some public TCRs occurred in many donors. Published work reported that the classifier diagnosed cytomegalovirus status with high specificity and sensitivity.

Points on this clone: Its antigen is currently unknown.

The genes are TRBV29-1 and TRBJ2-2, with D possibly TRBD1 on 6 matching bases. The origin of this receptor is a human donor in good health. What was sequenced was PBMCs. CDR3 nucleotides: TGCAGCGTTGAAAACCCAGGGGCGCGCACCGGGGAGCTGTTTTTT. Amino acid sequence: CSVENPGARTGELFF.